A selection of T cell receptor beta chains follows, all from one sample in a study of sequential checkpoint blockade in melanoma. The assay was immunoSEQ multiplex PCR, and TCRdb's table has in-frame clones only and misses some. Found here are 25,000 to 35,000 clones, roughly four fifths of them singletons; the top ten hold around 23%. The material was CD8+ T cells sorted from blood (inferred from file names), obtained from a patient given nivolumab and ipilimumab in sequence. These receptors were collected from a human donor with melanoma. The CDR3 runs from the conserved cysteine through the conserved F or W. The order of the fields is CDR3 protein, CDR3 DNA, clone size, D gene, J gene, V gene. A D gene is named only where the DNA matches it firmly. Some rows have no size entry. The others give once, few or many, or a class for an expanded clone.

CDR3 protein: CASRNEGELNTEAFF; CDR3 DNA: TGTGCCAGCAGAAACGAAGGGGAATTGAACACTGAAGCTTTCTTT; clone size: -; D gene: -; J gene: TRBJ1-1; V gene: TRBV6-4
CDR3 protein: CASSPRGGGAFF; CDR3 DNA: TGTGCCAGCAGCCCACGGGGAGGGGGAGCTTTCTTT; clone size: -; D gene: -; J gene: TRBJ1-1; V gene: TRBV7-2
CDR3 protein: CASSEGAVGNQPQHF; CDR3 DNA: TGTGCCAGCAGTGAAGGGGCCGTTGGCAATCAGCCCCAGCATTTT; clone size: -; D gene: -; J gene: TRBJ1-5; V gene: TRBV2
CDR3 protein: CASSDPAGAGYTF; CDR3 DNA: TGTGCCAGCAGTGATCCGGCGGGGGCTGGCTACACCTTC; clone size: -; D gene: -; J gene: TRBJ1-2; V gene: TRBV6-1
CDR3 protein: CASSQDREDSTEAFF; CDR3 DNA: TGCGCCAGCAGCCAAGACAGGGAGGATAGCACTGAAGCTTTCTTT; clone size: -; D gene: -; J gene: TRBJ1-1; V gene: TRBV4-3
CDR3 protein: CARGPDPYNEQFF; CDR3 DNA: TGTGCACGAGGGCCGGATCCCTACAATGAGCAGTTCTTC; clone size: few; D gene: -; J gene: TRBJ2-1; V gene: TRBV16
CDR3 protein: CASSYSTSPEQYF; CDR3 DNA: TGTGCCAGCAGTTACTCGACAAGCCCCGAGCAGTACTTC; clone size: -; D gene: -; J gene: TRBJ2-7; V gene: TRBV6-6
CDR3 protein: CASSLAGTGMRYEQYF; CDR3 DNA: TGTGCCAGCAGCTTAGCCGGTACAGGGATGCGTTACGAGCAGTACTTC; clone size: -; D gene: -; J gene: TRBJ2-7; V gene: TRBV7-8
CDR3 protein: CASSLGTLDQPQHF; CDR3 DNA: TGTGCCAGCAGCTTGGGGACTCTCGATCAGCCCCAGCATTTT; clone size: once; D gene: -; J gene: TRBJ1-5; V gene: TRBV5-6
CDR3 protein: CAISAQGGGDEQFF; CDR3 DNA: TGTGCCATCAGTGCCCAGGGAGGGGGGGATGAGCAGTTCTTC; clone size: -; D gene: -; J gene: TRBJ2-1; V gene: TRBV10-3
CDR3 protein: CASSRTGGPTDTQYF; CDR3 DNA: TGCGCCAGCAGCCGGACAGGGGGCCCGACAGATACGCAGTATTTT; clone size: -; D gene: TRBD1; J gene: TRBJ2-3; V gene: TRBV4-3
CDR3 protein: CASSQAGGETEAFF; CDR3 DNA: TGCGCCAGCAGCCAAGCAGGGGGAGAAACTGAAGCTTTCTTT; clone size: few; D gene: TRBD1; J gene: TRBJ1-1; V gene: TRBV5-8
CDR3 protein: CASSYGTGTYEQYF; CDR3 DNA: TGTGCCAGCAGTTACGGGACAGGGACCTACGAGCAGTACTTC; clone size: -; D gene: TRBD1; J gene: TRBJ2-7; V gene: TRBV6-5
CDR3 protein: CASRQWTGINQPQHF; CDR3 DNA: TGTGCCAGCAGACAGTGGACAGGGATCAATCAGCCCCAGCATTTT; clone size: -; D gene: TRBD1; J gene: TRBJ1-5; V gene: TRBV28
CDR3 protein: CASSYGQSFTEAFF; CDR3 DNA: TGTGCCAGCAGTTACGGACAGAGTTTCACTGAAGCTTTCTTT; clone size: -; D gene: -; J gene: TRBJ1-1; V gene: TRBV6-5
CDR3 protein: CASSEPKKTGKGTGELFF; CDR3 DNA: TGCGCCAGCAGTGAGCCAAAGAAGACAGGGAAAGGGACCGGGGAGCTGTTTTTT; clone size: -; D gene: TRBD1; J gene: TRBJ2-2; V gene: TRBV10-1
CDR3 protein: CASSGGDSSYEQYF; CDR3 DNA: TGTGCCAGCAGTGGGGGGGACAGCTCCTACGAGCAGTACTTC; clone size: -; D gene: -; J gene: TRBJ2-7; V gene: TRBV2
CDR3 protein: CASSITGGSNQPQHF; CDR3 DNA: TGTGCCAGTAGTATCACAGGGGGTAGCAATCAGCCCCAGCATTTT; clone size: -; D gene: TRBD1; J gene: TRBJ1-5; V gene: TRBV19
CDR3 protein: CASSPGTAYGYTF; CDR3 DNA: TGTGCCAGCAGCCCCGGGACAGCATATGGCTACACCTTC; clone size: few; D gene: TRBD1; J gene: TRBJ1-2; V gene: TRBV7-9
CDR3 protein: CASSPGGVVTEAFF; CDR3 DNA: TGTGCCAGCAGCCCAGGAGGGGTGGTCACTGAAGCTTTCTTT; clone size: -; D gene: -; J gene: TRBJ1-1; V gene: TRBV9
CDR3 protein: CASSTPPGQLSGNTIYF; CDR3 DNA: TGTGCCAGCAGCACCCCCCCAGGACAGCTCTCTGGAAACACCATATATTTT; clone size: once; D gene: -; J gene: TRBJ1-3; V gene: TRBV9
CDR3 protein: CASSTDRGDLNTEAFF; CDR3 DNA: TGTGCCAGCAGTACGGACAGGGGCGATTTGAACACTGAAGCTTTCTTT; clone size: -; D gene: TRBD1; J gene: TRBJ1-1; V gene: TRBV2
CDR3 protein: CASSLTTQGTQETQYF; CDR3 DNA: TGTGCCAGCAGCTTAACCACCCAGGGTACCCAAGAGACCCAGTACTTC; clone size: -; D gene: -; J gene: TRBJ2-5; V gene: TRBV7-6
CDR3 protein: CATRPSSYEQYF; CDR3 DNA: TGTGCCACGCGGCCTAGCTCCTACGAGCAGTACTTC; clone size: -; D gene: -; J gene: TRBJ2-7; V gene: TRBV10-3
CDR3 protein: CASSTPPSGPPDEQYF; CDR3 DNA: TGTGCCAGCAGCACACCACCTAGCGGGCCCCCAGACGAGCAGTACTTC; clone size: -; D gene: TRBD2; J gene: TRBJ2-7; V gene: TRBV9
CDR3 protein: CASSPTPQGIQNTGELFF; CDR3 DNA: TGTGCCAGCTCACCCACCCCCCAGGGCATACAAAACACCGGGGAGCTGTTTTTT; clone size: once; D gene: -; J gene: TRBJ2-2; V gene: TRBV18
CDR3 protein: CASSLGRGTEAFF; CDR3 DNA: TGTGCCAGCAGTTTAGGCAGGGGAACTGAAGCTTTCTTT; clone size: -; D gene: -; J gene: TRBJ1-1; V gene: TRBV28
CDR3 protein: CSVSIRAEAFF; CDR3 DNA: TGCAGCGTATCCATCCGGGCTGAAGCTTTCTTT; clone size: -; D gene: -; J gene: TRBJ1-1; V gene: TRBV29-1
CDR3 protein: CASSSGTSAWDEQFF; CDR3 DNA: TGTGCCAGCAGCTCTGGGACTAGCGCATGGGATGAGCAGTTCTTC; clone size: -; D gene: TRBD2; J gene: TRBJ2-1; V gene: TRBV7-3
CDR3 protein: CASSIGSVGAADSPLHF; CDR3 DNA: TGTGCCAGTAGTATTGGGTCGGTTGGGGCCGCTGATTCACCCCTCCACTTT; clone size: -; D gene: -; J gene: TRBJ1-6; V gene: TRBV19
CDR3 protein: CASSQDRSGRREQYF; CDR3 DNA: TGCGCCAGCAGCCAAGATCGGAGCGGGAGACGGGAGCAGTACTTC; clone size: -; D gene: TRBD2; J gene: TRBJ2-7; V gene: TRBV4-1
CDR3 protein: CASSTGGLIYGYTF; CDR3 DNA: TGTGCCAGTAGTACCGGGGGACTCATCTATGGCTACACCTTC; clone size: -; D gene: -; J gene: TRBJ1-2; V gene: TRBV19
CDR3 protein: CASSQAEGGNTGELFF; CDR3 DNA: TGCGCCAGCAGCCAAGCGGAGGGAGGTAACACCGGGGAGCTGTTTTTT; clone size: -; D gene: -; J gene: TRBJ2-2; V gene: TRBV4-3
CDR3 protein: CASSLAWGTDNTGELFF; CDR3 DNA: TGTGCCAGCAGCTTAGCATGGGGGACAGATAACACCGGGGAGCTGTTTTTT; clone size: -; D gene: TRBD1; J gene: TRBJ2-2; V gene: TRBV7-9
CDR3 protein: CASSPSAQGWSTDTQYF; CDR3 DNA: TGTGCCAGCAGCCCCTCGGCACAGGGATGGAGCACAGATACGCAGTATTTT; clone size: -; D gene: -; J gene: TRBJ2-3; V gene: TRBV7-9
CDR3 protein: CASTETGNSYYGYTF; CDR3 DNA: TGTGCCAGCACCGAAACAGGGAACTCTTACTATGGCTACACCTTC; clone size: few; D gene: -; J gene: TRBJ1-2; V gene: TRBV7-9